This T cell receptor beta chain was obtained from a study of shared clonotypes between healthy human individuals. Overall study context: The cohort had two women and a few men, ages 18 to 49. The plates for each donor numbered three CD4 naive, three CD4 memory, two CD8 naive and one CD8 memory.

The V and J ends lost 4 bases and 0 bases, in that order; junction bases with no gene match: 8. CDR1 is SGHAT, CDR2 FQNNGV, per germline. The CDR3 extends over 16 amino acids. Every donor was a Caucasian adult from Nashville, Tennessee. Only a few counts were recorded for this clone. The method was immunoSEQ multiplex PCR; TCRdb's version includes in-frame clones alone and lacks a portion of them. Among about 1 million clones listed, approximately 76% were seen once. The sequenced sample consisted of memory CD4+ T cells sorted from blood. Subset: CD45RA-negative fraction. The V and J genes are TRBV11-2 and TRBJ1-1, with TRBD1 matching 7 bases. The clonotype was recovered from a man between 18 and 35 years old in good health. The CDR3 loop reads CASSSLKGQMNTEAFF. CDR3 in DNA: TGTGCCAGCAGCTCCCTTAAGGGACAGATGAACACTGAAGCTTTCTTT.